This T cell receptor beta chain came from a study of cytomegalovirus exposure and HLA in healthy donors. Trimming cost V 0 bases and J 0 bases; bases outside gene matches: 6. The germline gives CDR1 SGDLS, CDR2 YYNGEE. The CDR3 spans 16 residues. The PCR used 60 Vbeta and 13 Jbeta primers. TCRdb keeps only in-frame clones here, not all; method: immunoSEQ multiplex PCR. Of some 200,000 clones in the sample, over 9.5% are singletons; the top ten hold approximately 7.8%. Sequencing was performed on PBMCs. This clonotype was obtained from a man aged 45 to 65 in good health and CMV-seropositive. The chain employs TRBV9 and TRBJ2-7; 7 nucleotides match TRBD1. In nucleotides, the CDR3 is TGTGCCAGCAGCGTAGGTTTACAGGGGATCTCCTACGAGCAGTACTTC. Protein product: CASSVGLQGISYEQYF. Looking up the rest from reference TRBV9 and TRBJ2-7 gives the full variable domain: DSGVTQTPKHLITATGQRVTLRCSPRSGDLSVYWYQQSLDQGLQFLIQYYNGEERAKGNILERFSAQQFPDLHSELNLSSLELGDSALYFCASSVGLQGISYEQYFGPGTRLTVT.